This is a list of T cell receptor beta chains from one sample in a study of human T cells and chemical hapten exposure. From the RACE reads, TCRdb called clonotypes with MiXCR, one entry per CDR3 protein. The table shows under 75,000 distinct CDR3 sequences, with 11% occurring only once. Source: whole blood, taken in connection with sensitization to the hapten diphenylcyclopropenone (DPC). The receptors here all came from a woman aged 45-59 years with alopecia areata. Some clones in this sample may be carry-over from other donors' samples. Both conserved end residues are part of each CDR3. The D gene is left open where the match is weak. Expanded clones get a size class; other rows say once, few or many, or leave the size out.

clone_size | cdr3_length | j_call | v_call | d_call | cdr3_aa | cdr3_nt
many | 17 | TRBJ2-1 | TRBV18 | NA | CASSPRSLGGGHNEQFF | TGTGCCAGCTCACCACGGAGTCTGGGCGGGGGCCACAATGAGCAGTTCTTC
few | 13 | TRBJ2-5 | TRBV5-1 | NA | CASSLAPSTAQYF | TGCGCCAGCAGCTTGGCCCCCTCCACGGCCCAGTACTTC
many | 14 | TRBJ2-1 | TRBV4-3 | NA | CASSPGLAYNEQFF | TGCGCCAGCAGCCCGGGGCTAGCGTACAATGAGCAGTTCTTC
NA | 12 | TRBJ1-1 | TRBV6-2/TRBV6-3 | NA | CASSLRPFWLLF | TGTGCCAGCAGCCTAAGACCCTTTTGGCTACTCTTT
few | 14 | TRBJ1-5 | TRBV12-3/TRBV12-4 | NA | CASRKQGSNQPQHF | TGTGCCAGCAGAAAACAGGGTAGCAATCAGCCCCAGCATTTT
many | 14 | TRBJ2-7 | TRBV20-1 | NA | CSARAYLLGYEQYF | TGCAGTGCTAGAGCGTATCTCCTTGGGTACGAGCAGTACTTC
NA | 12 | TRBJ1-2 | TRBV7-9 | NA | CASSPDVGGYTF | TGTGCCAGCAGCCCCGATGTGGGGGGCTACACCTTC
many | 15 | TRBJ2-7 | TRBV7-9 | TRBD1 | CASSFGDRSGYEQYF | TGTGCCAGCAGCTTCGGGGACAGGAGTGGATACGAGCAGTACTTC
NA | 14 | TRBJ1-1 | TRBV2 | NA | CASSITGMNTEAFF | TGTGCCAGCAGTATTACAGGGATGAACACTGAAGCTTTCTTT
many | 17 | TRBJ1-6 | TRBV5-6 | NA | CASSLPTGPDHNSPLHF | TGTGCCAGCAGCTTACCGACCGGGCCAGATCATAATTCACCCCTCCACTTT
many | 16 | TRBJ1-5 | TRBV7-9 | NA | CASSQHRDRSNQPQHF | TGTGCCAGCAGCCAACACAGGGATAGGAGCAATCAGCCCCAGCATTTT
NA | 13 | TRBJ1-1 | TRBV7-2 | NA | CASSFRVNTEAFF | TGTGCCAGCAGCTTTAGGGTTAACACTGAAGCTTTCTTT
NA | 12 | TRBJ1-6 | TRBV9 | NA | CASSVPGSPLHF | TGTGCCAGCAGCGTACCAGGTTCACCCCTCCACTTT
NA | 15 | TRBJ2-1 | TRBV12-3/TRBV12-4 | NA | CASRVYNRRYNEQFF | TGTGCCAGCAGGGTCTACAACCGGCGGTACAATGAGCAGTTCTTC
few | 13 | TRBJ2-5 | TRBV18 | NA | CASSQSRQETQYF | TGTGCCAGCTCACAATCCCGGCAAGAGACCCAGTACTTC
many | 14 | TRBJ2-5 | TRBV7-7 | NA | CASSFRPSDGTQYF | TGTGCTAGCAGCTTTAGGCCGAGCGACGGGACCCAGTACTTC
many | 16 | TRBJ1-5 | TRBV4-1 | NA | CASSQGGGQVTKPQHF | TGCGCCAGCAGCCAAGGGGGCGGCCAAGTCACGAAGCCCCAGCATTTT
few | 17 | TRBJ2-1 | TRBV7-2 | TRBD2 | CASSTIILAYLRDEQFF | TGTGCCAGCAGCACGATAATACTAGCGTACTTAAGGGATGAGCAGTTCTTC
NA | 16 | TRBJ2-7 | TRBV5-4 | TRBD1 | CASSFRSTGGPYEQYF | TGTGCCAGCAGCTTTCGGTCGACAGGGGGACCCTACGAGCAGTACTTC
many | 17 | TRBJ2-1 | TRBV14 | TRBD2 | CASSLSLTGTSGGSQFF | TGTGCCAGCAGCCTATCCCTTACCGGGACTAGCGGGGGAAGCCAGTTCTTC
NA | 12 | TRBJ1-2 | TRBV25-1 | NA | CATLSGINGYTF | TGTGCCACCCTCTCTGGAATCAATGGCTACACCTTC
NA | 15 | TRBJ2-1 | TRBV13 | NA | CASSLLSNVYNEQFF | TGTGCCAGCAGCTTATTGAGTAATGTATACAATGAGCAGTTCTTC
many | 14 | TRBJ1-2 | TRBV3-1 | TRBD1 | CASSRYRGDYGYTF | TGTGCCAGCAGCCGTTACAGGGGGGACTATGGCTACACCTTC
many | 15 | TRBJ1-6 | TRBV20-1 | TRBD1 | CSASGGGLNDSPLHF | TGCAGTGCTAGTGGAGGGGGCTTGAACGATTCACCCCTCCACTTT
NA | 13 | TRBJ1-1 | TRBV7-6 | NA | CASSLQDYTEAFF | TGTGCCAGCAGCCTACAGGACTACACTGAAGCTTTCTTT
NA | 14 | TRBJ1-6 | TRBV7-2 | NA | CASSLGMNNSPLHF | TGTGCCAGCAGCTTAGGCATGAATAATTCACCCCTCCACTTT
few | 16 | TRBJ2-6 | TRBV3-1 | NA | CASSQANTRGANVLTF | TGTGCCAGCAGCCAAGCCAATACCCGAGGGGCCAACGTCCTGACTTTC
many | 14 | TRBJ2-5 | TRBV12-3/TRBV12-4 | NA | CASSPSGDKETQYF | TGTGCCAGCAGCCCCTCCGGAGATAAAGAGACCCAGTACTTC
few | 15 | TRBJ2-1 | TRBV20-1 | TRBD2 | CSARDPGLANDEQFF | TGCAGTGCTAGGGATCCGGGACTAGCGAACGATGAGCAGTTCTTC
many | 13 | TRBJ1-4 | TRBV29-1 | TRBD1 | CSVLRDRGRKLFF | TGCAGCGTTCTGCGGGACAGGGGGCGAAAACTGTTTTTT
NA | 15 | TRBJ2-4 | TRBV19 | NA | CAGAPRHLAKNIQYF | TGTGCCGGGGCACCCCGGCACCTAGCCAAAAACATTCAGTACTTC